Given below is one TCR beta chain in context. This entry belongs to a study of blood T cell repertoires in COVID-19. Overall study: In each case, the material was cDNA or gDNA derived from T cells, B-cell-depleted T cells, or PBMCs.

The V and J ends lost 1 base and 5 bases, in that order; junction bases with no gene match: 4. The germline V gene has CDR1 LNHDA and CDR2 SQIVND (reference sequence). This CDR3 is built from 15 residues. In the authors' methods: Estimation of nucleated cell counts relied on the amplification of reference gene primers. The data were produced by immunoSEQ multiplex PCR, yet TCRdb's version contains in-frame clones alone and is incomplete. D and trimming come from the DNA, and the V and J calls and clone size come from that table. The sample lists about 140,000 clones; around nine tenths were seen once.

The sequence was collected from a woman aged 60-70 years with acute or convalescent COVID-19. The chain is built from TRBV19 and TRBJ1-5; 8 positions match TRBD1. The sample comprised peripheral blood. This CDR3 is CASSIGTGMDQPQHF. CDR3 in DNA: TGTGCCAGTAGTATAGGGACAGGGATGGATCAGCCCCAGCATTTT.